A selection of T cell receptor beta chains follows, all from one sample in a study of tumor-infiltrating lymphocytes in primary liver carcinoma. TCRdb redid the calling of the multiplex PCR reads with MiXCR, one entry per CDR3 protein. Here the sample spans 200,000 or so distinct CDR3 sequences, less than 65% being singletons. Sequenced input: peripheral blood. These receptors were taken from a woman aged 60-75 years with primary liver carcinoma and hepatitis B virus infection. Both conserved end residues are part of each CDR3. Each record gives: J gene, CDR3 length, V gene, CDR3 protein.

TRBJ2-3,16,TRBV10-3,CAISTATVRGPDTQYF
TRBJ2-6,15,TRBV6-1,CASSSGVSWANVLTF
TRBJ2-7,15,TRBV6-1,CVSSEPQLLKYVQYF
TRBJ2-3,14,TRBV11-2,CAGSPGLPTDTQYF
TRBJ1-5,15,TRBV4-1,CASSQVGHSNQPQHF
TRBJ2-2,17,TRBV11-3,CASSLDTSGRTGGELFF
TRBJ1-2,14,TRBV12-3/TRBV12-4,CASSLRGVNYGYTF
TRBJ1-4,15,TRBV7-9,CASSSSGQGREKLVF
TRBJ1-1,14,TRBV12-3/TRBV12-4,CARSLGPGYTEAFF
TRBJ2-1,16,TRBV5-4,CASSLETSGSRNEQFF
TRBJ2-5,13,TRBV11-2,CASSLAGTRTQYF
TRBJ1-1,14,TRBV11-1,CASDQDGRNTEAFF
TRBJ2-1,15,TRBV7-9,CASRLAGGRDDEQFF
TRBJ2-4,16,TRBV28,CASSGNQGLAKNIQYF
TRBJ2-2,13,TRBV18,CASSPVQTGELFF
TRBJ2-5,13,TRBV29-1,CSVGSSTKETQYF
TRBJ2-2,18,TRBV12-3/TRBV12-4,CTSSPLSWGASDPGEPFF
TRBJ2-4,17,TRBV6-2/TRBV6-3,CASRPPVPELAKNIQYF
TRBJ2-7,14,TRBV10-3,CTISELDLNYEQHF
TRBJ2-1,15,TRBV11-1,CASSLMSSRGNGQFF
TRBJ2-2,14,TRBV10-3,CATRTSPNTGELFF
TRBJ2-5,16,TRBV11-2,CTSSSRTSGTSETQYF
TRBJ2-7,13,TRBV18,CASSPQGANEQYF
TRBJ2-7,14,TRBV6-1,CASMSVRGAYEQYF
TRBJ1-1,17,TRBV5-4,CASKKNGQFPMNTEAFF
TRBJ2-6,17,TRBV5-4,CASSFGVTGSGANVLTF
TRBJ2-1,17,TRBV11-3,CVSSPLLAGGAHNEQFF